This T cell receptor (beta chain) was observed in a study of identifying expanded T cells in peripheral blood. Sequenced by immunoSEQ multiplex PCR; TCRdb stores in-frame clones only, minus some. Of approximately 50,000 clones listed, less than 85% are singletons. The CDR3 spans 16 residues. The germline V gene has CDR1 SGHTA and CDR2 FQGNSA. With 1 base removed from V and 5 bases from J, the gap between germline ends came to 14 bases. Specimen: blood. This TCR was recovered from a person between 18 and 70 years old in good health. The J gene is TRBJ1-4, the V gene TRBV7-2; D not resolved. This chain's CDR3 is CASSLGGQRGNEKLFF. Here the CDR3 DNA reads TGTGCCAGCAGCTTAGGGGGTCAGCGAGGGAATGAAAAACTGTTTTTT.